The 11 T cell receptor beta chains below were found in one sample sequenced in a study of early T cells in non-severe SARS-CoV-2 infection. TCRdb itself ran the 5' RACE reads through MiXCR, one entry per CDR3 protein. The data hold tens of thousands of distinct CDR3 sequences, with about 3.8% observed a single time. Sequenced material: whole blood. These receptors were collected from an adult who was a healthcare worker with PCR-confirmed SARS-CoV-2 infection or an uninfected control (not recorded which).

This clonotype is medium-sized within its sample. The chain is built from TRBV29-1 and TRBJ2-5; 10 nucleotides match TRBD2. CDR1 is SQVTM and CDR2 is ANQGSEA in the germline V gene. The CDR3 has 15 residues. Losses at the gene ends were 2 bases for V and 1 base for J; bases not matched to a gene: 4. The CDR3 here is CSVERAGGPQETQYF. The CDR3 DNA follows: TGCAGCGTTGAACGAGCGGGAGGGCCCCAAGAGACCCAGTACTTC.

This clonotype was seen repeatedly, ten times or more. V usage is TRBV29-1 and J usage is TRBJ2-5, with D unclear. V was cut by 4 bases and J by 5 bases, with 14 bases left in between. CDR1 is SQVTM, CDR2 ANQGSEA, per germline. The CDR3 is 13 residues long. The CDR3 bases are TGCAGCGTTGGATTGACGACGAGGGAGACCCAGTACTTC. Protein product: CSVGLTTRETQYF.

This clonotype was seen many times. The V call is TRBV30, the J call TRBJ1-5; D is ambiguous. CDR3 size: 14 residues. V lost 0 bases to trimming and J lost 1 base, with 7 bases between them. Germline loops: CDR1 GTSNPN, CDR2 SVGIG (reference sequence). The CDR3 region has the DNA TGTGCCTGGAGTGTTTCAGCGAGCAATCAGCCCCAGCATTTT. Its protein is CAWSVSASNQPQHF. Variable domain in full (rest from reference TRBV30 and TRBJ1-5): SQTIHQWPATLVQPVGSPLSLECTVEGTSNPNLYWYRQAAGRGLQLLFYSVGIGQISSEVPQNLSASRPQDRQFILSSKKLLLSDSGFYLCAWSVSASNQPQHFGDGTRLSIL.

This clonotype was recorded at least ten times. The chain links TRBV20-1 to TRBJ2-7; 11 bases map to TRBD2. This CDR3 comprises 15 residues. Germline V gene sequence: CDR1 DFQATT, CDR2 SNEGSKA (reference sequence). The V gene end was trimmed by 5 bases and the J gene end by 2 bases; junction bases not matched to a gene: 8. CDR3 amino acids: CSAQPGLAATYEQYF. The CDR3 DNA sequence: TGCAGTGCTCAACCGGGACTAGCGGCGACCTACGAGCAGTACTTC.

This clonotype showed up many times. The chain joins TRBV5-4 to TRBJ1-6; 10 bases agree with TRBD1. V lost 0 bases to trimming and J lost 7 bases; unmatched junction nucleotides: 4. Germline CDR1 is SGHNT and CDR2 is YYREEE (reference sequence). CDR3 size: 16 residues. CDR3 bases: TGTGCCAGCAGCTTGGTTGCGGGACAGGGGAATTCACCCCTCCACTTT. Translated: CASSLVAGQGNSPLHF.

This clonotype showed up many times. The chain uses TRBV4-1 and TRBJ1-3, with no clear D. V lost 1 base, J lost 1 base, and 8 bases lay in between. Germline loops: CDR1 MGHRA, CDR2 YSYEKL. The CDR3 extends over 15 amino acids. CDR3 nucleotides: TGCGCCAGCAGCCAAGGGCGGGAGTCTGGAAACACCATATATTTT. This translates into CASSQGRESGNTIYF.

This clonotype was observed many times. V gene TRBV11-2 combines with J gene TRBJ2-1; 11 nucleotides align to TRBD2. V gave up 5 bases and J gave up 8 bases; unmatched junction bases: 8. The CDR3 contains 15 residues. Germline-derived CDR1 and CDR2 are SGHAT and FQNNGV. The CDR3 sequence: CASSPLAGVRYEQFF. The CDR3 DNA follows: TGTGCCAGCAGCCCACTAGCGGGGGTCCGTTATGAGCAGTTCTTC.

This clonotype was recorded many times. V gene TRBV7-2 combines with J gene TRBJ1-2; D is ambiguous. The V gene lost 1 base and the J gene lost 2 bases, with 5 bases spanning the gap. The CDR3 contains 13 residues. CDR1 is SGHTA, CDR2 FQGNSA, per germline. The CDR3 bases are TGTGCCAGCAGCTTAGGCCGGAACTATGGCTACACCTTC. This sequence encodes CASSLGRNYGYTF.

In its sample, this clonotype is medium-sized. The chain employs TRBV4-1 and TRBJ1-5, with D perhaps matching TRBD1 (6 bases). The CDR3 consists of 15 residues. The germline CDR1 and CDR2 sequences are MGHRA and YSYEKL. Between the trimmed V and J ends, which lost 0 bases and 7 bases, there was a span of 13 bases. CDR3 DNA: TGCGCCAGCAGCCAAGAAGGCCAGGGGACCCAGCCCCAGCATTTT. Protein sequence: CASSQEGQGTQPQHF.

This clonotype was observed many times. The CDR3 here is CASSSTSGRAGYEQYF. The CDR3 DNA reads as TGCGCCAGCAGCTCCACTAGCGGGAGGGCCGGATACGAGCAGTACTTC. The chain recombines TRBV5-1 with TRBJ2-7; TRBD2 matches at 13 bases. This CDR3 spans 16 amino acids. In germline, CDR1 is SGHRS, CDR2 YFSETQ. V lost 3 bases and J lost 4; bases outside the gene matches: 7.

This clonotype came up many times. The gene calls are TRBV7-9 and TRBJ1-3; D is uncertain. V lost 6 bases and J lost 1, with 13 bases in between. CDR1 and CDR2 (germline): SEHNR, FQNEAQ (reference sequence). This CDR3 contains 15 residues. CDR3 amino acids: CASSPRSDSGNTIYF. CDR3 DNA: TGTGCCAGCAGTCCAAGGTCGGATTCTGGAAACACCATATATTTT.